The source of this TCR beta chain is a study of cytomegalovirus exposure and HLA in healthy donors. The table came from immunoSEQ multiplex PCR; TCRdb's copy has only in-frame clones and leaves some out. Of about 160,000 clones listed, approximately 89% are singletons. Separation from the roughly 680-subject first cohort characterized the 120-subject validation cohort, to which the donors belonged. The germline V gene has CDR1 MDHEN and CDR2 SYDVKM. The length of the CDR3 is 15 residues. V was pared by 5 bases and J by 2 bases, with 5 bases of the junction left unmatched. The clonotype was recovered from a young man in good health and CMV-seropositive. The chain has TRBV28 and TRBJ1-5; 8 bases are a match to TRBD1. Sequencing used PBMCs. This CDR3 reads CASSPGGAGNQPQHF. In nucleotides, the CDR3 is TGTGCCAGCAGTCCAGGGGGCGCGGGCAATCAGCCCCAGCATTTT.